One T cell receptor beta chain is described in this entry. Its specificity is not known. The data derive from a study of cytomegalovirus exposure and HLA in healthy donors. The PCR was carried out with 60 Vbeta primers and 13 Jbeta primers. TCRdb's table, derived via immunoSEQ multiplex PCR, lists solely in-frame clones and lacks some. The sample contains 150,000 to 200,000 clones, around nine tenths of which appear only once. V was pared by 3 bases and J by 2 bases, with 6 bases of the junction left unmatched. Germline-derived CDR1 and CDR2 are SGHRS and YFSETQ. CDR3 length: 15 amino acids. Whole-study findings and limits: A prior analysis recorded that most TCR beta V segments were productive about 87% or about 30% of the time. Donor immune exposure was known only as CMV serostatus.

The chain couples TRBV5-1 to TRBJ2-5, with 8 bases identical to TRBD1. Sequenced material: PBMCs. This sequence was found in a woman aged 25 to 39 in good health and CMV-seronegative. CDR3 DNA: TGCGCCAGCAGCTGGCTGACAGGGGCGCAAGAGACCCAGTACTTC. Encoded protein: CASSWLTGAQETQYF.